This TCR beta chain was sequenced in a study of blood T cell repertoires in COVID-19. Study overall: Spain, Italy and the United States supplied samples that represented acute and convalescent COVID-19. Nucleic acid was either cDNA or gDNA, and it came from T cells, B-cell-depleted T cells, or PBMCs.

Per the authors' pipeline: Amplification with reference gene primers provided the estimates of nucleated cell counts. Profiled with immunoSEQ multiplex PCR; TCRdb holds only in-frame clones, not every one. That table is the source of V, J and clone size, and D and trimming were worked out from the DNA. The sample carries some 96,000 clones, 70% to 90% recorded once. This CDR3 is built from 13 residues. With 7 bases removed from V and 8 bases from J, the gap between germline ends came to 15 bases. CDR1 is MDHEN and CDR2 is SYDVKM in the germline V gene. This chain joins TRBV28 and TRBJ2-4; tentative D call: TRBD2 (6 bases). The source of this sequence is a human donor in a cohort sampled during active COVID-19. The sample comprised peripheral blood. The CDR3 nucleotides read TGTGCCAGCACCCCGGGACTGGAGGACATTCAGTACTTC. Its protein is CASTPGLEDIQYF.